Listed below are T cell receptor beta chains from one sample, sequenced in a study of identical twins. Using its own MiXCR run on the 5' RACE reads, TCRdb lists one record per CDR3 protein. Of approximately 530,000 distinct CDR3 sequences in the sample, approximately 20% were seen once. The same sample was also used in a study of yellow fever vaccine responses in identical twins.

The source material was CD4+ T cells sorted from blood. The receptors were gathered from a woman aged 18-30 years in good health. Each CDR3 is given with its conserved first and last residue. Fields, in order: D gene, J gene, clone size, V gene, CDR3 DNA, CDR3 protein. D genes are given only for firm matches. Not every row has a clone size; where given, it reads once, few, many or a size class.

.,TRBJ1-2,few,TRBV10-3,TGTGCCTCGCTACAAGGCCTATCTAACTATGGCTACACCTTC,CASLQGLSNYGYTF
.,TRBJ1-6,.,TRBV27,TGTGCCAGCAGTTTGTTAGGGGATCGGAATTCACCCCTCCACTTT,CASSLLGDRNSPLHF
.,TRBJ2-5,.,TRBV5-1,TGCGCCAGCAGCCGAACATTCCAAGAGACCCAGTACTTC,CASSRTFQETQYF
TRBD2,TRBJ2-2,.,TRBV11-2,TGTGCCAGCAGCTCTCTAGCGGGGGGACTCGGGGAGCTGTTTTTT,CASSSLAGGLGELFF
TRBD2,TRBJ2-1,few,TRBV5-1,TGCGCCAGCAGCACCACCGGGGGGGTTTCCTACAATGAGCAGTTCTTC,CASSTTGGVSYNEQFF
TRBD1,TRBJ1-1,.,TRBV29-1,TGCAGCGTTGAACGATGGGACAGGTCTGAAGCTTTCTTT,CSVERWDRSEAFF
.,TRBJ1-1,many,TRBV5-1,TGCGCCAGCAGCTTGGAGTCCAGGAACACTGAAGCTTTCTTT,CASSLESRNTEAFF
.,TRBJ1-5,few,TRBV10-3,TGTGCCATCAGTGAGGCACGGACAGAGCTAAATCAGCCCCAGCATTTT,CAISEARTELNQPQHF
TRBD1,TRBJ2-7,.,TRBV12-3/TRBV12-4,TGTGCCAGCAGGGAGGGGACAGGTTCCTACGAGCAGTACTTC,CASREGTGSYEQYF
.,TRBJ2-7,few,TRBV6-4,TGTGCCAGCAGTGACTCCCACTACTACGAGCAGTACTTC,CASSDSHYYEQYF
.,TRBJ2-1,few,TRBV2,TGTGCCAGCAGGGAGTCGGGGAGTGAGCAGTTCTTC,CASRESGSEQFF
TRBD2,TRBJ2-7,.,TRBV28,TGTGCCAGCAGTTTGGTCGGGAGGGCCTACGAGCAGTACTTC,CASSLVGRAYEQYF
.,TRBJ2-5,few,TRBV29-1,TGCAGCGTTCAAGGGGAAGAGACCCAGTACTTC,CSVQGEETQYF
.,TRBJ2-2,few,TRBV29-1,TGCAGCGTCGACCGGGTCCGCACCGGGGAGCTGTTTTTT,CSVDRVRTGELFF
TRBD1,TRBJ2-7,few,TRBV5-1,TGCGCCAGCAACCTACGGGACAGGGACCACGAGCAGTACTTC,CASNLRDRDHEQYF
.,TRBJ2-2,.,TRBV3-1,TGTGCCAGCAGCCGCGGACTCACAACAGCCGGGGAGCTGTTTTTT,CASSRGLTTAGELFF
.,TRBJ1-1,few,TRBV5-6,TGTGCCAGCAGCTTGGGGGGGCTCCCTGAAGCTTTCTTT,CASSLGGLPEAFF
TRBD2,TRBJ2-7,.,TRBV20-1,TGCAGTGCTAGAGGGACTAGCGGGAAGAGCTCCTACGAGCAGTACTTC,CSARGTSGKSSYEQYF
.,TRBJ2-7,few,TRBV28,TGTGCCAGCAGTCTGACAGGTCCCTACGAGCAGTACTTC,CASSLTGPYEQYF
.,TRBJ2-2,.,TRBV4-2,TGTGCCAGCAGCCAAGATTTAAGGGGAACCGGGGAGCTGTTTTTT,CASSQDLRGTGELFF
.,TRBJ2-1,.,TRBV14,TGTGCCAGCAGCCAAGAAGTCCGTGAGCAGTTCTTC,CASSQEVREQFF
TRBD2,TRBJ2-1,.,TRBV29-1,TGCAGCGCTCGTCTAGCGGGCCACCCCTACAATGAGCAGTTCTTC,CSARLAGHPYNEQFF
.,TRBJ2-2,few,TRBV20-1,TGCAGTGGAGGGCCCGGGAGCTTATGGACCGGGGAGCTGTTTTTT,CSGGPGSLWTGELFF
.,TRBJ2-5,.,TRBV29-1,TGCAGCGTTGCTGGCACCCTACAAGAGACCCAGTACTTC,CSVAGTLQETQYF
TRBD1,TRBJ2-7,.,TRBV10-3,TGTGCCCACGCAGCGGGACAGGGGAGTTCCACCTACGAGCAGTACTTC,CAHAAGQGSSTYEQYF
TRBD2,TRBJ2-1,.,TRBV7-6,TGTGCCAGCAGCCCCTTGTCTCATAGCGGGAGTGGCAATGAGCAGTTCTTC,CASSPLSHSGSGNEQFF
.,TRBJ1-1,.,TRBV3-1,TGTGCCAGCAGGCGGGACGGCGGAGGGACTGAAGCTTTCTTT,CASRRDGGGTEAFF